These 7 T cell receptor beta chains originate from one sample sequenced in a study of siplizumab effects on memory and regulatory T cells. The data were produced by immunoSEQ multiplex PCR, yet TCRdb's version contains in-frame clones alone and is incomplete. The table includes 98,000 or so clones, about 93% detected once. Material: Tregs sorted from blood. Every receptor here comes from a human donor in good health.

The CDR3 DNA is TGTGCCAGCAGCCCCACCAGGAGCGGACTCTACAATGAGCAGTTCTTC. Translation gives CASSPTRSGLYNEQFF. This chain connects TRBV9 to TRBJ2-1; a possible D gene is TRBD2 (5 bases). Germline V CDR1 and CDR2: SGDLS, YYNGEE. With 4 bases removed from V and 3 bases from J, the gap between germline ends came to 17 bases. The CDR3 consists of 16 residues.

The V and J genes are TRBV4-1 and TRBJ2-7, with D maybe TRBD1 (5 bases). The germline gives CDR1 MGHRA, CDR2 YSYEKL. The CDR3 sequence is 14 residues long. V gave up 4 bases and J gave up 3 bases, with 13 bases separating them. The CDR3 DNA reads TGCGCCAGCAGCCTAGGCGACAGATACTACGAGCAGTACTTC. As protein: CASSLGDRYYEQYF.

The chain combines TRBV18 with TRBJ2-1, with 11 bases that match TRBD2. The CDR3 length is 16 residues. Losses at the gene ends were 0 bases for V and 6 bases for J; bases not matched to a gene: 4. In germline, CDR1 is KGHSH, CDR2 LQKENI. CDR3 sequence: CASSPPLAGGINEQFF. Written as DNA, the CDR3 is TGTGCCAGCTCACCACCTCTAGCGGGGGGTATCAATGAGCAGTTCTTC.

The chain uses TRBV13 and TRBJ2-1; TRBD2 matches 12 bases. Germline trimming cut 5 bases from V and 7 bases from J; bases unmatched to any gene: 12. The length of the CDR3 is 17 residues. From germline, CDR1 is PRHDT and CDR2 FYEKMQ (reference sequence). The CDR3 spells CASSPKPLAGGRNEQFF. CDR3 coding DNA: TGTGCCAGCAGCCCCAAGCCCCTAGCGGGAGGGCGAAATGAGCAGTTCTTC. The entire variable domain, with the rest obtained from reference TRBV13 and TRBJ2-1, is as follows: AAGVIQSPRHLIKEKRETATLKCYPIPRHDTVYWYQQGPGQDPQFLISFYEKMQSDKGSIPDRFSAQQFSDYHSELNMSSLELGDSALYFCASSPKPLAGGRNEQFFGPGTRLTVL.

The V gene is TRBV30, the J gene TRBJ2-7; D could derive from TRBD1 or TRBD2 (6 bases each). This CDR3 is built from 11 residues. Germline V lookup: CDR1 GTSNPN, CDR2 SVGIG (reference sequence). The V gene lost 2 bases and the J gene lost 9 bases, with 11 bases spanning the gap. DNA for the CDR3: TGTGCCTGGAGTCTAGGGGGGTTGCAGTACTTC. The encoded protein is CAWSLGGLQYF.

V usage is TRBV12-5 and J usage is TRBJ2-7, with D hard to call. The germline V and J ends were trimmed by 9 bases and 2 bases, with 5 bases remaining between them. This CDR3 has 10 residues. Germline V gene data show CDR1 as LGHNT and CDR2 as FRNRAP. The CDR3 sequence is CARRTYEQYF. In DNA, the CDR3 is TGTGCTAGAAGGACCTACGAGCAGTACTTC.

The chain employs TRBV7-2 and TRBJ1-6; the D gene is possibly TRBD1 (6 bases). CDR3 length: 18 residues. Trimming took off 2 bases at V and 5 bases at J, with 19 bases between the two ends. Germline CDR1 reads SGHTA; CDR2 reads FQGNSA. This chain's CDR3 is CASSLRGGEPIHNSPLHF. Written as DNA, the CDR3 is TGTGCCAGCAGCTTACGAGGGGGGGAGCCTATACATAATTCACCCCTCCACTTT.